This TCR beta chain was identified in a study of T cell repertoires in cytomegalovirus infection. Study-level information: Selected CMV epitopes included recently identified HLA-C-restricted ones as well as well-studied HLA-B-restricted ones.

V lost 6 bases, J lost 7 bases, and 15 bases lay in between. The CDR3 spans 12 residues. CDR1 is DFQATT and CDR2 is SNEGSKA in the germline V gene (reference sequence). Concerning this clonotype: The antigen is undetermined.

Notes on the study in general: Cumulative frequency (of public TCR beta family members) identified carriers of CMV plus the relevant HLA.

TCRdb re-analysed the reads in MiXCR, keeping a single row per CDR3 protein. This table has fewer than 950,000 distinct CDR3 sequences, less than 35% appearing once. The receptor comes from a human donor in good health (CMV status not recorded). Some clones in this sample may be carry-over from other donors' samples. The chain is built from TRBV20-1 and TRBJ1-1; D may be TRBD1 (5 bases). The material sequenced was cultured CD8+ T cells from PBMCs, taken from culture after CMV antigen stimulation. CDR3 protein: CSATGPFNEAFF. The CDR3 nucleotides read TGCAGTGCCACAGGCCCCTTTAATGAAGCTTTCTTT.